These 31 T cell receptor beta chains came from one sample sequenced in a study of T cell responses to AZD1222 COVID-19 vaccine. The protocol was immunoSEQ multiplex PCR, while the TCRdb copy is restricted to in-frame clones and leaves out a portion. Here the sample spans about 79,000 clones, approximately 80% being singletons. The source material was peripheral blood, sampled on day 0 of AZD1222 vaccination. These receptors were collected from an adult in good health.

The chain carries TRBV5-6 and TRBJ2-1; 12 nucleotides align to TRBD2. This CDR3 has 16 amino acids. Germline V lookup: CDR1 SGHDT, CDR2 YYEEEE. V lost 4 bases to trimming and J lost 7 bases; unmatched junction nucleotides: 9. CDR3: CASSKRTSGTWNEQFF. In nucleotides, the CDR3 is TGTGCCAGCAGCAAAAGGACTAGCGGGACGTGGAATGAGCAGTTCTTC.

The V and J genes are TRBV15 and TRBJ2-7; D remains ambiguous. Germline CDR1 and CDR2: LNHNV and YYDKDF (reference sequence). The CDR3 is made up of 16 amino acids. Trimming cost V 3 bases and J 0 bases, with 15 bases left between them. The CDR3 loop reads CATSSTKYSLSYEQYF. As DNA, the CDR3 is TGTGCCACCAGCAGTACTAAGTACAGTCTCTCCTACGAGCAGTACTTC. Supplemented by reference TRBV15 and TRBJ2-7, the full variable domain reads DAMVIQNPRYQVTQFGKPVTLSCSQTLNHNVMYWYQQKSSQAPKLLFHYYDKDFNNEADTPDNFQSRRPNTSFCFLDIRSPGLGDTAMYLCATSSTKYSLSYEQYFGPGTRLTVT.

J is TRBJ2-5 and V is TRBV7-9; D is unresolved. CDR1 is SEHNR, CDR2 FQNEAQ, per germline (reference sequence). The CDR3 is 12 residues long. V lost 2 bases to trimming and J lost 5 bases, with 6 bases between them. Written as DNA, the CDR3 is TGTGCCAGCAGCTTATATGGGGAGACCCAGTACTTC. It specifies CASSLYGETQYF.

The V and J genes are TRBV4-1 and TRBJ1-2; the match to TRBD1 covers 7 bases. The germline V gene has CDR1 MGHRA and CDR2 YSYEKL. V gave up 1 base and J gave up 4 bases; unmatched junction bases: 6. CDR3 length: 15 residues. The CDR3 DNA sequence: TGCGCCAGCAGCCAAGCGGGGGGACAGCCCTATGGCTACACCTTC. Translation gives CASSQAGGQPYGYTF.

This chain connects TRBV30 to TRBJ1-6; 8 nucleotides line up with TRBD1. This CDR3 contains 13 residues. Germline V gene lookup returns CDR1 GTSNPN and CDR2 SVGIG (reference sequence). The J segment lost 8 bases and the V segment lost 3 bases, leaving 3 bases of the junction unmatched. In DNA form, the CDR3 reads TGTGCCTGGAGGGACAGGGCGTATTCACCCCTCCACTTT. It specifies CAWRDRAYSPLHF. Supplemented by reference TRBV30 and TRBJ1-6, the full variable domain reads SQTIHQWPATLVQPVGSPLSLECTVEGTSNPNLYWYRQAAGRGLQLLFYSVGIGQISSEVPQNLSASRPQDRQFILSSKKLLLSDSGFYLCAWRDRAYSPLHFGNGTRLTVT.

The chain joins TRBV7-2 to TRBJ1-4, with D uncertain. Trimming took 3 bases from V and 8 from J, leaving 10 bases between them. Germline V lookup: CDR1 SGHTA, CDR2 FQGNSA. The CDR3 length is 13 residues. The CDR3 here is CASSLAAEEKLFF. The CDR3 DNA follows: TGTGCCAGCAGCTTGGCGGCGGAAGAAAAACTGTTTTTT.

The chain employs TRBV5-6 and TRBJ2-5; D could derive from TRBD1 or TRBD2 (5 bases each). This CDR3 is 15 amino acids long. The V end lost 2 bases, the J end lost 1 base, and 12 bases lay between the germline ends. CDR1 is SGHDT, CDR2 YYEEEE, per germline. CDR3 residues: CASSLGTGIQETQYF. CDR3 nucleotide sequence: TGTGCCAGCAGCTTAGGGACGGGGATCCAAGAGACCCAGTACTTC.

The chain recombines TRBV5-1 with TRBJ2-1, with 15 nucleotides matching TRBD2. The CDR3 spans 15 residues. Germline CDR1 and CDR2: SGHRS and YFSETQ. The ends lost 7 bases at V and 7 bases at J; junction bases unmatched: 6. CDR3: CASLPGLAGGNEQFF. CDR3 DNA sequence: TGCGCCAGCCTACCGGGACTAGCGGGGGGAAATGAGCAGTTCTTC.

In its sample, this clone was seen once. This chain uses TRBV6-5 with TRBJ2-7, with D perhaps TRBD1 (7 bases). Deletions cut 2 bases from V and 6 bases from J, with 17 bases between. In germline, CDR1 is MNHEY, CDR2 SVGAGI. CDR3 length: 15 residues. The CDR3 sequence is CASSYGRDSSLEQYF. CDR3 coding DNA: TGTGCCAGCAGTTACGGGCGGGACAGTTCTCTCGAGCAGTACTTC.

The genes are TRBV13 and TRBJ1-2; TRBD1 is a possible D gene (6 bases). The CDR3 spans 16 residues. With 4 bases removed from V and 8 bases from J, the gap between germline ends came to 23 bases. In germline, CDR1 is PRHDT, CDR2 FYEKMQ (reference sequence). For the CDR3, the DNA is TGTGCCAGCAGCTCCCTACTACGACAGGATCGTAGAGGCTACACCTTC. It specifies CASSSLLRQDRRGYTF.

This rearrangement joins TRBV19 to TRBJ1-1; 8 bases agree with TRBD1. V lost 7 bases to trimming and J lost 0 bases; unmatched junction nucleotides: 4. This CDR3 has 14 amino acids. Germline V CDR1 and CDR2: LNHDA, SQIVND (reference sequence). The CDR3 region is CASTPGGLNTEAFF. DNA for the CDR3: TGTGCCAGTACCCCAGGGGGCCTGAACACTGAAGCTTTCTTT.

CDR3 bases: TGTGCCAGTAGCCACATTCCACATGCTGGGGCCAACGTCCTGACTTTC. It translates to CASSHIPHAGANVLTF. The rearrangement links TRBV19 to TRBJ2-6; D ambiguous. The CDR3 is 16 amino acids. Germline assignment: CDR1 LNHDA and CDR2 SQIVND (reference sequence). Deletions cut 6 bases from V and 2 bases from J, with 14 bases between.

The genes are TRBV5-6 and TRBJ2-1, with D maybe TRBD1 (6 bases). Germline-derived CDR1 and CDR2 are SGHDT and YYEEEE. This CDR3 comprises 15 residues. V lost 0 bases, J lost 6 bases, and 13 bases lay in between. In nucleotides, the CDR3 is TGTGCCAGCAGCTTGGGGGGGACATTATCCAATGAGCAGTTCTTC. Protein sequence: CASSLGGTLSNEQFF.

V is TRBV15 and J is TRBJ1-1; D unresolved. This CDR3 is 13 amino acids long. Trimming cost V 7 bases and J 0 bases, with 9 bases left between them. Looked up from germline, CDR1 is LNHNV and CDR2 is YYDKDF (reference sequence). CDR3 protein: CATTIYMNTEAFF. CDR3 coding DNA: TGTGCCACCACCATCTACATGAACACTGAAGCTTTCTTT.

This sequence joins TRBV2 and TRBJ2-1, with 7 bases aligning to TRBD1. CDR3 length equals 11 residues. V shed 6 bases and J 10 bases; nucleotides not matched to a gene: 3. Looked up from germline, CDR1 is SNHLY and CDR2 is FYNNEI. The CDR3 is CASRGGPEQFF. Written as DNA, the CDR3 is TGTGCCAGCAGAGGGGGCCCCGAGCAGTTCTTC.

The chain is built from TRBV7-8 and TRBJ2-3; D gene unclear. The CDR3 is 17 residues long. Deletions cut 1 base from V and 2 bases from J, with 16 bases between. Germline V lookup: CDR1 SGHVS, CDR2 FQNEAQ. The CDR3 DNA reads as TGTGCCAGCAGCTTAGGCGTGGGGATCCCTAACACAGATACGCAGTATTTT. It encodes CASSLGVGIPNTDTQYF.

The chain is built from TRBV5-1 and TRBJ2-7; D might be TRBD1 (7 bases). V was trimmed by 6 bases and J by 8 bases, leaving 15 bases between them. CDR1 SGHRS and CDR2 YFSETQ come from the germline V gene. The CDR3 is made up of 12 amino acids. The CDR3 nucleotides are TGCGCCAGCACTTTACAGGGGAGGAAGCAGTACTTC. It specifies CASTLQGRKQYF.

The V and J genes are TRBV5-4 and TRBJ1-3, with a tentative D call TRBD1 (6 bases). This CDR3 has 15 amino acids. V was cut by 5 bases and J by 2 bases, with 14 bases left in between. Per germline, CDR1 SGHNT and CDR2 YYREEE (reference sequence). Here the CDR3 reads CASSSTGIAGNTIYF. CDR3 DNA sequence: TGTGCCAGCAGTTCTACAGGGATCGCTGGAAACACCATATATTTT.

The chain has TRBV18 and TRBJ1-2; 11 bases fit TRBD1. Per germline, CDR1 KGHSH and CDR2 LQKENI. The ends lost 3 bases at V and 7 bases at J; junction bases unmatched: 1. The CDR3 extends over 13 amino acids. The CDR3 nucleotides are TGTGCCAGCTCACCCGGACAGGGGGCTGGCTACACCTTC. Translation: CASSPGQGAGYTF.

The gene calls are TRBV2 and TRBJ1-5; 7 bases align to TRBD1. This CDR3 has 15 residues. Germline CDR1 SNHLY, CDR2 FYNNEI. The ends lost 6 bases at V and 2 bases at J; junction bases unmatched: 7. The CDR3 reads CASSEQGSGNQPQHF. The CDR3 DNA follows: TGTGCCAGCAGCGAACAGGGGTCTGGCAATCAGCCCCAGCATTTT.

The chain is built from TRBV5-1 and TRBJ2-2; 7 nucleotides align to TRBD2. The CDR3 has 14 residues. CDR1 is SGHRS and CDR2 is YFSETQ in the germline V gene. Trimming cost V 6 bases and J 5 bases; bases outside gene matches: 7. In DNA, the CDR3 is TGCGCCAGCACCCGGGAGGCCGGGACCGGGGAGCTGTTTTTT. Translating gives CASTREAGTGELFF.

The genes are TRBV30 and TRBJ2-7, with D maybe TRBD1 (6 bases). CDR1 is GTSNPN and CDR2 is SVGIG in the germline V gene (reference sequence). Trimming removed 3 bases from V and 13 bases from J, with 16 bases in between. The CDR3 extends over 11 amino acids. CDR3 sequence (DNA): TGTGCCTGGAGCACAGGGTCCACCGCTTACTTC. Translating gives CAWSTGSTAYF.

The V gene is TRBV18, the J gene TRBJ2-5; D possibly corresponds to TRBD1 (6 bases). Trimming stripped 0 bases from V and 5 bases from J, with 13 bases between. The CDR3 runs to 15 residues. Germline lookup yields CDR1 KGHSH and CDR2 LQKENI. CDR3 nucleotides: TGTGCCAGCTCACCACCGGATACAGGGAAGGAGACCCAGTACTTC. Translation gives CASSPPDTGKETQYF.

This rearrangement joins TRBV3-1 (or the pseudogene TRBV3-2) to TRBJ1-4; D is possibly TRBD1 (6 bases). V was shortened by 3 bases and J by 7 bases, with 18 bases between the two germline ends. Germline V gives CDR1 LGHDT, CDR2 YNNKEL (reference sequence). There are 16 residues in the CDR3. The CDR3: CASSQSSGVRGEKLFF. CDR3 DNA: TGTGCCAGCAGCCAGAGTTCAGGAGTCAGGGGTGAAAAACTGTTTTTT.

This clone appeared a few times. This chain uses TRBV6-5 with TRBJ2-7; D ambiguous. The germline V gene has CDR1 MNHEY and CDR2 SVGAGI. V was shortened by 6 bases and J by 0 bases, with 12 bases between the two germline ends. CDR3 size: 14 residues. The DNA for the CDR3 is TGTGCCAGCAGGTTGGATCAGAGCTCCTACGAGCAGTACTTC. Its protein is CASRLDQSSYEQYF.

The chain is built from TRBV6-6 and TRBJ2-1; TRBD1 aligns across 10 bases. J was trimmed by 2 bases and V by 6 bases; bases with no gene match: 1. The CDR3 consists of 14 residues. From germline, CDR1 is MNHNY and CDR2 SVGAGI (reference sequence). CDR3 nucleotides: TGTGCCAGCAGGGGGACAGGGGCCTACAATGAGCAGTTCTTC. It codes for CASRGTGAYNEQFF.

The rearrangement uses TRBV4-1 and TRBJ1-5; D is unresolved. The CDR3 is 16 residues long. V dropped 0 bases and J dropped 0 bases, with 9 bases sitting between them. The germline gives CDR1 MGHRA, CDR2 YSYEKL. The CDR3 sequence: CASSQESEGSNQPQHF. The DNA of the CDR3 is TGCGCCAGCAGCCAAGAGAGTGAAGGTAGCAATCAGCCCCAGCATTTT.

The chain's CDR3 is CASSPGGGPSYNEQFF. DNA for the CDR3: TGCGCCAGCAGCCCCGGTGGGGGACCTTCCTACAATGAGCAGTTCTTC. The V call is TRBV5-1, the J call TRBJ2-1; D tentatively reads TRBD1 or TRBD2 (5 bases each). V shed 4 bases and J shed 1 base, with 15 bases lying between them. Germline values: CDR1 SGHRS, CDR2 YFSETQ. The CDR3 has 16 amino acids. The variable domain in full, with the rest retrieved from reference TRBV5-1 and TRBJ2-1, is KAGVTQTPRYLIKTRGQQVTLSCSPISGHRSVSWYQQTPGQGLQFLFEYFSETQRNKGNFPGRFSGRQFSNSRSEMNVSTLELGDSALYLCASSPGGGPSYNEQFFGPGTRLTVL.

This chain links TRBV2 with TRBJ2-1; the D is unclear. Trimming took off 8 bases at V and 7 bases at J, with 9 bases between the two ends. Germline values: CDR1 SNHLY, CDR2 FYNNEI. The CDR3 is 11 amino acids. The CDR3 loop is CASLDWNEQFF. In DNA form, the CDR3 reads TGTGCCAGCCTCGATTGGAATGAGCAGTTCTTC.

The chain employs TRBV2 and TRBJ1-6; TRBD1 might be the D (6 bases). Germline V CDR1 and CDR2: SNHLY, FYNNEI. The ends were cut back, 4 bases at V and 8 bases at J, with 21 bases in the middle. The CDR3 covers 17 residues. The CDR3 reads CASSARSTGFSDSPLHF. The DNA of the CDR3 is TGTGCCAGCAGTGCCCGTTCCACAGGGTTCAGTGATTCACCCCTCCACTTT.

The V call is TRBV2, the J call TRBJ2-3; D unclear. The CDR3 sequence is 14 residues long. From germline, CDR1 is SNHLY and CDR2 FYNNEI. V dropped 6 bases and J dropped 4 bases, with 14 bases sitting between them. In DNA, the CDR3 is TGTGCCAGCAGACCCCGTGAAGTTGCAGATACGCAGTATTTT. Translating gives CASRPREVADTQYF.